One and the same sample provided the 6 T cell receptor beta chains below, sequenced in a study of early T cells in non-severe SARS-CoV-2 infection. TCRdb redid the calling of the 5' RACE reads with MiXCR, one entry per CDR3 protein. The sample contains about 30,000 distinct CDR3 sequences, around 4.2% of which appear only once. The material sequenced was whole blood. These receptors all come from an adult who was a healthcare worker with PCR-confirmed SARS-CoV-2 infection or an uninfected control (not recorded which).

This clonotype was counted once. A much larger clonotype is one base distant, so this may be a read error. This chain links TRBV3-1 with TRBJ1-2; D call uncertain. The CDR3 extends over 14 amino acids. From germline, CDR1 is LGHDT and CDR2 YNNKEL (reference sequence). The CDR3 region is CASSQGGRPYDYTF. The CDR3 DNA reads as TGTGCCAGCAGCCAAGGCGGCCGACCCTATGACTACACCTTC.

There are many counts of this clonotype. This chain joins TRBV19 and TRBJ2-4; 9 bases are shared with TRBD1. CDR3 length: 14 residues. Looked up from germline, CDR1 is LNHDA and CDR2 is SQIVND (reference sequence). The V segment lost 7 bases and the J segment 7 bases; nucleotides outside the gene matches: 8. The CDR3 sequence is CASTPDRGGNIQYF. The CDR3 coding sequence is TGTGCCAGTACCCCGGACAGGGGAGGGAACATTCAGTACTTC.

The V call is TRBV11-2, the J call TRBJ1-1, with D possibly being TRBD1 (5 bases). The V end lost 0 bases, the J end lost 0 bases, and 23 bases lay between the germline ends. The length of the CDR3 is 20 residues. Germline lookup yields CDR1 SGHAT and CDR2 FQNNGV. Here the CDR3 reads CASSLEGKGRSLVMNTEAFF. CDR3 nucleotide sequence: TGTGCCAGCAGCTTAGAAGGAAAGGGACGGAGTCTAGTTATGAACACTGAAGCTTTCTTT. Complete variable domain (other parts from reference TRBV11-2 and TRBJ1-1): EAGVAQSPRYKIIEKRQSVAFWCNPISGHATLYWYQQILGQGPKLLIQFQNNGVVDDSQLPKDRFSAERLKGVDSTLKIQPAKLEDSAVYLCASSLEGKGRSLVMNTEAFFGQGTRLTVV.

Ten or more counts support this clonotype. CDR3 sequence reads: CSVAVGTGLYEQYF. For the CDR3, the DNA is TGCAGCGTTGCAGTCGGGACAGGCCTCTACGAGCAGTACTTC. The chain uses TRBV29-1 and TRBJ2-7; 8 bases are a match to TRBD1. Unmatched junction bases numbered 8, after V lost 4 bases and J lost 3 bases. Germline CDR1 reads SQVTM; CDR2 reads ANQGSEA. The CDR3 loop spans 14 amino acids.

This clonotype was recorded many times. This chain uses TRBV3-1 with TRBJ2-7, with D unclear. CDR1 LGHDT and CDR2 YNNKEL come from the germline V gene (reference sequence). The V end lost 2 bases, the J end lost 3 bases, and 2 bases lay between the germline ends. This CDR3 comprises 11 residues. This chain's CDR3 is CASSQYYEQYF. The CDR3, as DNA: TGTGCCAGCAGCCAATACTACGAGCAGTACTTC.

This clonotype showed up many times. The V call is TRBV9, the J call TRBJ2-4; D gene uncertain. CDR1 and CDR2 from the germline V gene are SGDLS and YYNGEE. V was pared by 0 bases and J by 8 bases, with 12 bases between. The CDR3 is 14 amino acids. The CDR3 reads CASSVEGLGDIQYF. The CDR3 DNA is TGTGCCAGCAGCGTAGAAGGGTTAGGAGACATTCAGTACTTC.